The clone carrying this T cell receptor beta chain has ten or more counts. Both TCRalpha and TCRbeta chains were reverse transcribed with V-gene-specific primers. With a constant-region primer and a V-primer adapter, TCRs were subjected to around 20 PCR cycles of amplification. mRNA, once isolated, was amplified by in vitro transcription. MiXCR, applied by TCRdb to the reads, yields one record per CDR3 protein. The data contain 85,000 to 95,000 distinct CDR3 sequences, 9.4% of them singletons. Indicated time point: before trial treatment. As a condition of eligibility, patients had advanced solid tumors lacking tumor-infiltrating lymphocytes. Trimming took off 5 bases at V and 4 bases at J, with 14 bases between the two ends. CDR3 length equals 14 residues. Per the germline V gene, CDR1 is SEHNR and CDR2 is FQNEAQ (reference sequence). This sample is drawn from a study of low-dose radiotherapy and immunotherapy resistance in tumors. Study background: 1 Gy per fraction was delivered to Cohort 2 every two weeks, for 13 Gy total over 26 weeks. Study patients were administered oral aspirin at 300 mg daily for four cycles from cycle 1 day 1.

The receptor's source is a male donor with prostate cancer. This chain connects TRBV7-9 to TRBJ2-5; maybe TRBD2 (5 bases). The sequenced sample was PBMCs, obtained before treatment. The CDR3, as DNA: TGTGCCAGCAGCCGAGTCGGTGCGGGAGAGACCCAGTACTTC. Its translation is CASSRVGAGETQYF.